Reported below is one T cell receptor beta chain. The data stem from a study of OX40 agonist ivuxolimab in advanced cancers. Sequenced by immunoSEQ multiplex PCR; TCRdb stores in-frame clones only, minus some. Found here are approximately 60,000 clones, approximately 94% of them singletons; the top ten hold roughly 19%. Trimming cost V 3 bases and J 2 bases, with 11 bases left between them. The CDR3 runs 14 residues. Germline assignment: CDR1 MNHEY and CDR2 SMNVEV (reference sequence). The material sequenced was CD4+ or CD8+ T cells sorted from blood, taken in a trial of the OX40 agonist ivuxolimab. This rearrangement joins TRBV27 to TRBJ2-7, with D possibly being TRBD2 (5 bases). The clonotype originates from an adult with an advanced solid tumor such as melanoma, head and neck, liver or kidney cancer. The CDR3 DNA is TGTGCCAGCAGTTTGGCGGGCACAACCTACGAGCAGTACTTC. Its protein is CASSLAGTTYEQYF.